This T cell receptor beta chain was documented in a study of T cell responses to AZD1222 COVID-19 vaccine. Study findings and constraints: Receipt of two AZD1222 doses was followed by a rise in Spike-specific TCR breadth and depth. CD4 TCRs associated with vaccination spanned spike, dominating at 160-218 and 743-854.

CDR1 and CDR2 from the germline V gene are KGHSH and LQKENI. The CDR3 contains 15 residues. V was clipped by 3 bases and J by 4 bases; unmatched bases: 8. This clone was counted between two and nine times. The antigen is undetermined. Repertoires were generated with immunoSEQ multiplex PCR, while TCRdb's copy carries only in-frame clones and drops some. Here the sample spans 150,000 to 200,000 clones, 80% to 90% being singletons. This material consisted of peripheral blood, taken on day 0 of MenACWY control vaccination. This sequence originates from an adult in good health. The chain recombines TRBV18 with TRBJ2-7; 8 bases are shared with TRBD2. CDR3 region: CASSPEAGGPYEQYF. For the CDR3, the DNA is TGTGCCAGCTCACCGGAGGCGGGGGGCCCGTACGAGCAGTACTTC.